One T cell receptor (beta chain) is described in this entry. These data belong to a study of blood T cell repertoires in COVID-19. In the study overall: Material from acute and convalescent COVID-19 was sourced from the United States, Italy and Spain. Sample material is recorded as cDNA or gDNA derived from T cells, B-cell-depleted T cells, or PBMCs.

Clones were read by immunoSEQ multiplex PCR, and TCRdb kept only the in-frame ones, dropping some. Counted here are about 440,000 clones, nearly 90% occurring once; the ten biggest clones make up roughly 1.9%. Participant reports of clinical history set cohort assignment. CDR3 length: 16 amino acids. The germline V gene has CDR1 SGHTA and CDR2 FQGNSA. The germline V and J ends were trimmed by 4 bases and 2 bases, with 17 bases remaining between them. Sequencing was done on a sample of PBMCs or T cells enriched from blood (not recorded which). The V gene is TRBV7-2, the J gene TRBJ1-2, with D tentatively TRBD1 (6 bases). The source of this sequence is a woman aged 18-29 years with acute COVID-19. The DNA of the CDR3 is TGTGCCAGCAGCTCCGGTCCGGGGGGGCAGAACTATGGCTACACCTTC. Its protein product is CASSSGPGGQNYGYTF. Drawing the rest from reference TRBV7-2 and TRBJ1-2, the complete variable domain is GAGVSQSPSNKVTEKGKDVELRCDPISGHTALYWYRQSLGQGLEFLIYFQGNSAPDKSGLPSDRFSAERTGGSVSTLTIQRTQQEDSAVYLCASSSGPGGQNYGYTFGSGTRLTVV.